Listed here are 18 T cell receptor beta chains from one sample, sequenced in a study of T cells in tuberculosis. Sequencing was performed with immunoSEQ multiplex PCR; in TCRdb, only in-frame clones are kept and a portion is missing. Among 25,000 to 35,000 clones listed, approximately 93% were seen once. The source material was PBMCs. Receptors were obtained from a donor aged 10 to 29 with latent tuberculosis or without tuberculosis infection.

The chain combines TRBV28 with TRBJ1-2, with 12 bases lining up with TRBD1. This CDR3 comprises 13 residues. Germline-derived CDR1 and CDR2 are MDHEN and SYDVKM. Germline trimming cut 1 base from V and 14 bases from J; bases unmatched to any gene: 5. The chain's CDR3 is CASSLLGQGAGTF. In DNA, the CDR3 is TGTGCCAGCAGTTTATTGGGACAGGGGGCTGGAACCTTC.

The J gene is TRBJ1-1, the V gene TRBV5-6; perhaps TRBD1 as D (5 bases). The V end was cut by 6 bases, the J end by 1 base, with 19 bases between. The CDR3 spans 16 residues. Germline V lookup: CDR1 SGHDT, CDR2 YYEEEE. CDR3 sequence reads: CASTPPGGAWNTEAFF. CDR3 sequence (DNA): TGTGCCAGCACCCCCCCCGGGGGTGCTTGGAACACTGAAGCTTTCTTT.

The genes are TRBV6-7 and TRBJ1-2; D may be TRBD1 (6 bases). Being an ORF, TRBV6-7 has a function that is uncertain. The CDR3 length is 13 residues. V was clipped by 5 bases and J by 8 bases, with 15 bases between them. CDR3 region: CASSSIQGWGYTF. As DNA, the CDR3 is TGTGCCAGCAGTAGTATACAGGGATGGGGCTACACCTTC.

J is TRBJ2-7 and V is TRBV2, with TRBD2 matching 8 bases. Looked up from germline, CDR1 is SNHLY and CDR2 is FYNNEI. The CDR3 extends over 15 amino acids. Germline trimming cut 1 base from V and 3 bases from J; bases unmatched to any gene: 5. The DNA of the CDR3 is TGTGCCAGCAGTGAAGGGGCGGGAGGAAGCTACGAGCAGTACTTC. This encodes CASSEGAGGSYEQYF.

The chain recombines TRBV5-1 with TRBJ2-3, with 13 bases lining up with TRBD2. Germline CDR1 reads SGHRS; CDR2 reads YFSETQ. The CDR3 length is 17 residues. The J segment lost 4 bases and the V segment lost 2 bases, leaving 7 bases of the junction unmatched. CDR3 region: CASSLLAGGPSPDTQYF. The CDR3 DNA follows: TGCGCCAGCAGCTTACTAGCGGGAGGGCCGTCACCAGATACGCAGTATTTT.

This chain joins TRBV19 and TRBJ2-3; D might be TRBD1 (6 bases). CDR3 size: 15 residues. V was clipped by 1 base and J by 4 bases, with 12 bases between them. CDR1 and CDR2 (germline): LNHDA, SQIVND (reference sequence). For the CDR3, the DNA is TGTGCCAGTAGTATAGTGGTAGCAGGGGCAGATACGCAGTATTTT. It codes for CASSIVVAGADTQYF.

This clone came up once. V gene TRBV7-2 combines with J gene TRBJ2-7; 14 bases align to TRBD2. This CDR3 comprises 15 residues. V shed 5 bases, J shed 7 bases, and the junction held 7 bases outside the gene matches. Germline V gene lookup returns CDR1 SGHTA and CDR2 FQGNSA. Here the CDR3 DNA reads TGTGCCAGCAGCCAGGGACTAGCGGGAGCGCGGGAGCAGTACTTC. Amino acids: CASSQGLAGAREQYF.

The V gene is TRBV4-2, the J gene TRBJ2-7; 14 nucleotides align to TRBD2. V lost 2 bases, J lost 5 bases, and 17 bases stayed unmatched. The CDR3 loop spans 20 amino acids. The germline V gene encodes CDR1 LGHNA and CDR2 YNFKEQ. The CDR3 loop is CASSQTTTSGGARRGNEQYF. Written as DNA, the CDR3 is TGTGCCAGCAGCCAAACCACGACTAGCGGGGGGGCAAGACGCGGTAACGAGCAGTACTTC.

This chain uses TRBV5-1 with TRBJ2-7; 7 bases are a match to TRBD1. The V and J ends lost 9 bases and 3 bases, in that order; junction bases with no gene match: 18. The CDR3 has 16 residues. Germline values: CDR1 SGHRS, CDR2 YFSETQ. In DNA form, the CDR3 reads TGCGCCAACAGAAATGGTAGAGGGGGCGAAAGCTACGAGCAGTACTTC. Its protein product is CANRNGRGGESYEQYF.

This chain uses TRBV6-5 with TRBJ2-3; 7 bases agree with TRBD2. The CDR3 spans 15 residues. V lost 2 bases to trimming and J lost 4 bases; unmatched junction nucleotides: 6. Germline values: CDR1 MNHEY, CDR2 SVGAGI. The CDR3 sequence: CASSYGTAGADTQYF. In DNA form, the CDR3 reads TGTGCCAGCAGTTACGGGACGGCGGGGGCAGATACGCAGTATTTT.

This chain uses TRBV27 with TRBJ1-5, with a tentative D call TRBD1 (6 bases). V lost 7 bases, J lost 0 bases, and 13 bases lay in between. Germline V lookup: CDR1 MNHEY, CDR2 SMNVEV (reference sequence). The CDR3 extends over 15 amino acids. The CDR3 is CASTGTSYSNQPQHF. Written as DNA, the CDR3 is TGTGCCAGCACGGGGACATCTTATAGCAATCAGCCCCAGCATTTT.

This sequence joins TRBV4-1 and TRBJ1-6; the match to TRBD1 covers 7 bases. J gave up 7 bases and V 0 bases, and 6 bases lay outside the gene matches. Germline CDR1 is MGHRA and CDR2 is YSYEKL. The CDR3 contains 16 residues. CDR3 in amino acids: CASSQDAAGGNSPLHF. In nucleotides, the CDR3 is TGCGCCAGCAGCCAAGACGCAGCAGGGGGGAATTCACCCCTCCACTTT.

The chain is built from TRBV6-1 and TRBJ2-7, with 9 bases aligning to TRBD1. The CDR3 is 13 residues long. Germline V gene lookup returns CDR1 MNHNS and CDR2 SASEGT. The V gene end was trimmed by 7 bases and the J gene end by 4 bases; junction bases not matched to a gene: 5. CDR3 bases: TGTGCCAGCAATCGAGGACAGGGGTACGAGCAGTACTTC. Residues: CASNRGQGYEQYF.

This clone has a handful of counts. V gene TRBV4-3 combines with J gene TRBJ1-1; 9 bases agree with TRBD1. The CDR3 extends over 14 amino acids. The junction had 10 bases not matched to a gene; V was cut back by 9 bases and J by 5 bases. From germline, CDR1 is LGHNA and CDR2 YSLEER. CDR3 nucleotide sequence: TGCGCCAGTCAAGAGACAGGGGGTGGAACTGAAGCTTTCTTT. This sequence encodes CASQETGGGTEAFF.

The V call is TRBV6-4, the J call TRBJ1-3, with D uncertain. Germline values: CDR1 MRHNA, CDR2 SNTAGT. The ends were cut back, 7 bases at V and 0 bases at J, with 13 bases in the middle. The CDR3 has 15 residues. The CDR3 region is CASMEIALSGNTIYF. CDR3 coding DNA: TGTGCCAGCATGGAGATAGCACTCTCTGGAAACACCATATATTTT.

The chain is built from TRBV28 and TRBJ2-7, with D perhaps TRBD1 (5 bases). CDR1 MDHEN and CDR2 SYDVKM come from the germline V gene. This CDR3 contains 16 residues. The V end was cut by 5 bases, the J end by 9 bases, with 26 bases between. CDR3 in amino acids: CASSPPYDSPPSAQYF. The CDR3 bases are TGTGCCAGCAGTCCCCCATACGACAGCCCCCCCTCTGCGCAGTACTTC.

This clone was recorded a few times. The gene calls are TRBV19 and TRBJ2-6; D remains unclear. This CDR3 has 17 amino acids. CDR1 is LNHDA and CDR2 is SQIVND in the germline V gene (reference sequence). The V gene lost 5 bases and the J gene lost 0 bases, with 14 bases spanning the gap. Here the CDR3 DNA reads TGTGCCAGTAGTTGGGCTCACAGTAGCTCTGGGGCCAACGTCCTGACTTTC. This encodes CASSWAHSSSGANVLTF. The full variable domain, completed using reference TRBV19 and TRBJ2-6, is DGGITQSPKYLFRKEGQNVTLSCEQNLNHDAMYWYRQDPGQGLRLIYYSQIVNDFQKGDIAEGYSVSREKKESFPLTVTSAQKNPTAFYLCASSWAHSSSGANVLTFGAGSRLTVL.

This chain links TRBV4-1 with TRBJ2-2; TRBD2 matches 9 bases. CDR3 length equals 17 residues. V gave up 6 bases and J gave up 3 bases; unmatched junction bases: 11. Germline V CDR1 and CDR2: MGHRA, YSYEKL. CDR3 sequence: CASRDRGGRADTGELFF. CDR3 bases: TGCGCCAGCAGAGACCGGGGCGGGAGGGCCGACACCGGGGAGCTGTTTTTT.